These T cell receptor beta chains were read from a single sample in a study of blood T cell repertoires in COVID-19. The repertoire was sequenced with immunoSEQ multiplex PCR; TCRdb's copy has only in-frame clones and lacks some. This table holds about 480,000 clones, roughly 89% found once. The sequenced sample was peripheral blood. The source of these receptors is a man between 18 and 29 years old with COVID-19, enrolled during active disease. Both conserved end residues are part of each CDR3. A D gene is named only where the DNA matches it firmly. Size values are once, few and many counts, or a class for expanded clones, and some rows have none.

clone size,D gene,J gene,V gene,CDR3 protein,CDR3 DNA
-,-,TRBJ2-3,TRBV24-1,CATSEWGGPDTQYF,TGTGCCACCAGTGAATGGGGGGGGCCAGATACGCAGTATTTT
-,-,TRBJ1-2,TRBV3-1/TRBV3-2,CASSDGGDYGYTF,TGTGCCAGCAGTGATGGGGGGGACTATGGCTACACCTTC
-,TRBD1,TRBJ2-2,TRBV7-9,CASSLVGQAAGELFF,TGTGCCAGCAGCTTAGTGGGACAGGCGGCCGGGGAGCTGTTTTTT
-,-,TRBJ2-5,TRBV20-1,CSARDRGTQYF,TGCAGTGCTAGAGATAGGGGGACCCAGTACTTC
-,-,TRBJ2-1,TRBV2,CASSEEGTSYNEQFF,TGTGCCAGCAGTGAGGAGGGGACCTCCTACAATGAGCAGTTCTTC
once,-,TRBJ1-4,TRBV4-2,CASSQDRGNEKLFF,TGTGCCAGCAGCCAAGATCGGGGAAATGAAAAACTGTTTTTT
-,-,TRBJ1-1,TRBV9,CASSVAGDTEAFF,TGTGCCAGCAGCGTAGCAGGGGACACTGAAGCTTTCTTT
-,-,TRBJ2-7,TRBV4-1,CASSQGQGRTYEQYF,TGCGCCAGCAGCCAAGGCCAGGGGCGGACCTACGAGCAGTACTTC
-,TRBD2,TRBJ2-5,TRBV6-5,CASNRLAAGVETQYF,TGTGCCAGCAACCGACTAGCGGCAGGGGTAGAGACCCAGTACTTC
-,-,TRBJ2-1,TRBV2,CASSDSRVVEQFF,TGTGCCAGCAGTGACTCCAGGGTCGTTGAGCAGTTCTTC
-,-,TRBJ1-1,TRBV5-6,CASSIDLSVTEAFF,TGTGCCAGCAGCATTGATCTATCGGTCACTGAAGCTTTCTTT
-,-,TRBJ2-1,TRBV11-3,CASSPDSYNEQFF,TGTGCCAGCAGCCCAGACAGTTACAATGAGCAGTTCTTC
few,-,TRBJ1-2,TRBV7-9,CASSLPGVYGYTF,TGTGCCAGCAGCTTACCGGGAGTCTATGGCTACACCTTC
-,TRBD1,TRBJ2-7,TRBV4-1,CASSQEPGTGPHEQYF,TGCGCCAGCAGCCAGGAACCCGGGACAGGCCCCCACGAGCAGTACTTC
-,-,TRBJ2-5,TRBV2,CASRGLETQYF,TGTGCCAGCAGGGGCTTGGAGACCCAGTACTTC
-,-,TRBJ1-5,TRBV5-5,CASSLSGGQPQHF,TGTGCCAGCAGCCTATCAGGAGGTCAGCCCCAGCATTTT
-,TRBD1,TRBJ2-6,TRBV19,CATYGTDPSGANVLTF,TGTGCCACCTACGGGACAGACCCCTCTGGGGCCAACGTCCTGACTTTC
-,-,TRBJ2-7,TRBV30,CAWTPQGVEQYF,TGTGCCTGGACTCCACAGGGTGTCGAGCAGTACTTC
once,-,TRBJ1-4,TRBV3-1/TRBV3-2,CASTTGTANEKLFF,TGTGCCAGCACAACAGGGACGGCTAATGAAAAACTGTTTTTT
-,-,TRBJ1-4,TRBV6-6,CASSRIPLVATNEKLFF,TGTGCCAGCAGCCGAATCCCCCTAGTTGCAACTAATGAAAAACTGTTTTTT
-,TRBD1,TRBJ2-1,TRBV7-9,CASSLGRQGLDEQFF,TGTGCCAGCAGCTTAGGGAGACAGGGGTTGGATGAGCAGTTCTTC
-,TRBD1,TRBJ2-3,TRBV2,CASAGQEVGTDTQYF,TGTGCCAGCGCTGGACAGGAGGTGGGCACAGATACGCAGTATTTT
once,-,TRBJ1-1,TRBV11-3,CASSPRGIDTEAFF,TGTGCCAGCAGCCCCCGGGGGATTGACACTGAAGCTTTCTTT
-,-,TRBJ1-5,TRBV6-6,CASSFYSNQPQHF,TGTGCCAGCAGTTTTTATAGCAATCAGCCCCAGCATTTT
-,-,TRBJ2-7,TRBV7-8,CASSLESGASYEQYF,TGTGCCAGCAGCTTAGAGTCGGGAGCGTCCTACGAGCAGTACTTC
-,TRBD1,TRBJ1-1,TRBV5-1,CASTGQTNTEAFF,TGCGCCAGCACGGGACAGACGAACACTGAAGCTTTCTTT
-,-,TRBJ1-4,TRBV5-1,CASSSTGRGNEKLFF,TGCGCCAGCAGTTCGACGGGCAGGGGCAACGAAAAACTGTTTTTT
-,-,TRBJ1-1,TRBV19,CASSIIDSMNTEAFF,TGTGCCAGTAGTATAATTGACAGCATGAACACTGAAGCTTTCTTT
-,-,TRBJ2-5,TRBV9,CASSATGNQETQYF,TGTGCCAGCAGCGCCACAGGAAACCAAGAGACCCAGTACTTC
-,TRBD1,TRBJ1-6,TRBV11-2,CASSLGSGWGQGNSPLHF,TGTGCCAGCAGCTTAGGATCGGGTTGGGGACAGGGTAATTCACCCCTCCACTTT
-,TRBD1,TRBJ1-4,TRBV6-1,CASSAQPGTGGRGKLFF,TGTGCCAGCAGTGCACAACCTGGGACAGGGGGTCGAGGAAAACTGTTTTTT
-,TRBD2,TRBJ2-5,TRBV28,CASSYTSEQETQYF,TGTGCCAGCAGTTACACTAGCGAGCAAGAGACCCAGTACTTC
-,-,TRBJ2-5,TRBV27,CASSLFQVAAKETQYF,TGTGCCAGCAGTTTGTTTCAGGTGGCTGCAAAAGAGACCCAGTACTTC
-,TRBD1,TRBJ1-2,TRBV5-6,CASSPAGTGGYGYTF,TGTGCCAGCAGCCCCGCGGGGACAGGCGGTTATGGCTACACCTTC
-,-,TRBJ2-3,TRBV18,CASKKASAGDTQYF,TGTGCCAGCAAAAAAGCTAGCGCGGGAGATACGCAGTATTTT
-,TRBD2,TRBJ2-1,TRBV24-1,CATSDLPGGEQFF,TGTGCCACCAGTGATTTGCCGGGAGGTGAGCAGTTCTTC
-,-,TRBJ2-5,TRBV29-1,CSVKYRSQETQYF,TGCAGCGTAAAATACAGGTCCCAAGAGACCCAGTACTTC
-,TRBD1,TRBJ1-6,TRBV4-2,CASSQQQGDNSPLHF,TGTGCCAGCAGCCAACAACAGGGGGATAATTCACCCCTCCACTTT
-,-,TRBJ2-2,TRBV4-1,CASSQGRLGSTNTGELFF,TGCGCCAGCAGCCAAGGGCGGCTGGGTAGTACGAACACCGGGGAGCTGTTTTTT
-,-,TRBJ2-5,TRBV24-1,CATSDFKAGWETQYF,TGTGCCACCAGTGATTTTAAGGCAGGGTGGGAGACCCAGTACTTC
-,-,TRBJ2-7,TRBV6-5,CASQPGLARLEQYF,TGTGCCAGTCAGCCCGGGCTAGCGCGTCTCGAGCAGTACTTC
-,-,TRBJ2-7,TRBV6-6,CATSKRRQNYEQYF,TGTGCCACTTCCAAAAGACGACAGAACTACGAGCAGTACTTC
-,-,TRBJ1-1,TRBV5-5,CASSSGEGQPWDTEAFF,TGTGCCAGCAGCTCCGGTGAAGGACAACCCTGGGACACTGAAGCTTTCTTT
once,-,TRBJ2-5,TRBV5-6,CASSLAGVQETQYF,TGTGCCAGCAGCTTGGCGGGGGTCCAAGAGACCCAGTACTTC
-,-,TRBJ2-1,TRBV9,CASSLLGNRHNEQFF,TGTGCCAGCAGCCTGTTGGGGAACAGGCACAATGAGCAGTTCTTC
-,TRBD2,TRBJ2-1,TRBV19,CATQARGGEQFF,TGTGCCACCCAAGCGCGGGGGGGAGAGCAGTTCTTC
-,-,TRBJ2-1,TRBV3-1/TRBV3-2,CASSPSQRVSYNEQFF,TGTGCCAGCAGCCCGAGTCAGAGGGTTTCATACAATGAGCAGTTCTTC
-,TRBD1,TRBJ2-7,TRBV16,CASSPDRVYEQYF,TGTGCCAGCAGCCCGGACAGGGTGTACGAGCAGTACTTC
-,-,TRBJ2-1,TRBV27,CASSWGGGSYEQFF,TGTGCCAGCAGTTGGGGTGGGGGGAGCTATGAGCAGTTCTTC
-,-,TRBJ2-1,TRBV25-1,CASRPTPFEQFF,TGTGCCAGCAGACCCACACCTTTTGAGCAGTTCTTC
-,-,TRBJ1-5,TRBV3-1/TRBV3-2,CASSPTGDNQPQHF,TGTGCCAGCAGCCCGACTGGCGACAATCAGCCCCAGCATTTT
-,TRBD1,TRBJ1-2,TRBV3-1/TRBV3-2,CASSLRQGDYGYTF,TGTGCCAGCAGCCTCCGACAGGGTGACTATGGCTACACCTTC
-,-,TRBJ2-1,TRBV5-4,CASSPGAGPNNEQFF,TGTGCCAGCAGCCCTGGGGCGGGACCCAACAATGAGCAGTTCTTC
once,TRBD2,TRBJ2-7,TRBV7-9,CASSLAQRGYEQYF,TGTGCCAGCAGCTTAGCCCAGCGGGGTTACGAGCAGTACTTC